A single sample is the source of the 8 T cell receptor beta chains below, sequenced in a study of blood T cell repertoires in COVID-19 (dated by TCRdb to 2019 to 2021). The library was prepared using the immunoSEQ multiplex PCR assay. Here the immuneACCESS table is served through TCRdb, limited to in-frame sequences with V and J called. Missing clones are a known gap in these copies; in checked studies unresolved V genes cover under half, and the rest lacks a known reason. The sample table holds approximately 300,000 clones, of which 86% were seen once. Around 4% of the sample is taken by the ten largest. Sequencing used PBMCs or T cells enriched from blood (not recorded which). The source is a man younger than 45 who had recovered from COVID-19.

This clone was detected a few times. The chain links TRBV28 to TRBJ1-6; maybe TRBD1 (6 bases). Germline V gives CDR1 MDHEN, CDR2 SYDVKM. CDR3 length equals 14 residues. V lost 6 bases, J lost 6 bases, and 12 bases lay in between. The CDR3 nucleotides read TGTGCCAGCAGAAACAGGGTCGCTAATTCACCCCTCCACTTT. This gives the protein CASRNRVANSPLHF.

For this clone: The junction differs from germline at one of its ends, possibly a read error. The V gene is TRBV7-7, the J gene TRBJ2-1, with a tentative D call TRBD1 (6 bases). From germline, CDR1 is SSHAT and CDR2 FNYEAQ (reference sequence). The CDR3 length is 15 residues. This CDR3 is CASSLVSQGTGEQFF. CDR3 in DNA: TGTGCTAGCAGCTTAGTTTCACAGGGCACGGGTGAGCAGTTCTTC.

The CDR3, as DNA: TGTGCCAGCCTACAGGGGGCTAATGGCTACACCTTC. Residues: CASLQGANGYTF. The rearrangement links TRBV28 to TRBJ1-2, with TRBD1 matching over 9 bases. Germline lookup yields CDR1 MDHEN and CDR2 SYDVKM. J was trimmed by 6 bases and V by 8 bases; bases with no gene match: 4. This CDR3 is 12 amino acids long.

The gene calls are TRBV7-2 and TRBJ1-1; the D gene is possibly TRBD1 (6 bases). Trimming removed 3 bases from V and 0 bases from J, with 11 bases in between. CDR3 length: 15 residues. Germline V lookup: CDR1 SGHTA, CDR2 FQGNSA. The CDR3 region is CASSFQDRMNTEAFF. CDR3 nucleotide sequence: TGTGCCAGCAGCTTCCAAGACAGGATGAACACTGAAGCTTTCTTT.

This clone was observed a single time. The chain carries TRBV29-1 and TRBJ1-1, with TRBD1 matching over 9 bases. Trimming cost V 6 bases and J 1 base; bases outside gene matches: 6. This CDR3 spans 14 amino acids. From germline, CDR1 is SQVTM and CDR2 ANQGSEA. CDR3 protein: CSVVPGQGNTEAFF. Written as DNA, the CDR3 is TGCAGCGTGGTCCCGGGACAGGGGAACACTGAAGCTTTCTTT.

The chain carries TRBV27 and TRBJ2-1, with TRBD2 identical over 11 bases. V gave up 6 bases and J gave up 4 bases; unmatched junction bases: 5. Germline CDR1 MNHEY, CDR2 SMNVEV (reference sequence). The length of the CDR3 is 15 residues. The CDR3 bases are TGTGCCAGCAGCCAGGGGACTAGCGGTTACAATGAGCAGTTCTTC. Translation gives CASSQGTSGYNEQFF.

In its sample, this clone was seen once. This chain connects TRBV6-5 to TRBJ1-5; possible D gene TRBD1, 5 bases. The ends were cut back, 8 bases at V and 5 bases at J, with 13 bases in the middle. CDR3 length equals 13 residues. Germline V gene sequence: CDR1 MNHEY, CDR2 SVGAGI. For the CDR3, the DNA is TGTGCCAGCGGCCGACAGCCACATCAGCCCCAGCATTTT. Its protein product is CASGRQPHQPQHF.

V and J are TRBV25-1 and TRBJ1-2, with D possibly being TRBD1 (6 bases). V was shortened by 3 bases and J by 4 bases, with 18 bases between the two germline ends. Germline CDR1 is MGHDK and CDR2 is SYGVNS. The CDR3 is made up of 16 amino acids. DNA for the CDR3: TGTGCCAGCAGTGACTCTACAGGGTTGGGAATCTATGGCTACACCTTC. Amino acid sequence: CASSDSTGLGIYGYTF.